This T cell receptor (beta chain) was documented in a study of blood T cell repertoires in COVID-19. Clones were read by immunoSEQ multiplex PCR, and TCRdb kept only the in-frame ones, dropping some. This table holds 150,000 to 200,000 clones, roughly 90% found once. The CDR3 totals 15 residues. With 6 bases removed from V and 5 bases from J, the gap between germline ends came to 14 bases. Germline CDR1 is SNHLY and CDR2 is FYNNEI. This clone has a single count. Material: PBMCs or T cells enriched from blood (not recorded which). The chain has TRBV2 and TRBJ1-6; D might be TRBD1 (5 bases). The sequence was collected from a human donor with acute COVID-19. The donor label of this sample is uncertain. The CDR3 nucleotides are TGTGCCAGCAGGTCGTCTGACAGTGATAATTCACCCCTCCACTTT. Translation: CASRSSDSDNSPLHF.